This T cell receptor beta chain originates from a study of identical twins. Study findings and constraints: Cord blood beta clonotypes that were abundant carried fewer insertions, and memory repertoires showed no such trend.

V lost 3 bases and J lost 4, with 7 bases in between. This CDR3 is built from 13 residues. Template switching added a universal primer binding site, and final cDNA carried unique molecular identifiers. TCRdb re-called the 5' RACE reads with MiXCR, one entry per CDR3 protein. The profile covers about 530,000 distinct CDR3 sequences, with around 24% appearing a single time and about 0.5% taken by the ten largest. The table lists this clonotype with many counts. Antigen: not known. The same data also contributed to another study, on yellow fever vaccine responses in identical twins.

Sequenced: CD4+ T cells sorted from blood. V and J are TRBV12-3 or TRBV12-4 and TRBJ1-5; D is ambiguous. The source is a woman aged 18-30 years in good health. Here the CDR3 reads CASSFNENQPQHF. DNA of the CDR3: TGTGCCAGCAGTTTTAATGAAAATCAGCCCCAGCATTTT.